A selection of T cell receptor beta chains follows, all from one sample in a study of cytomegalovirus exposure and HLA in healthy donors. TCRdb's table, derived via immunoSEQ multiplex PCR, lists solely in-frame clones and lacks some. Of about 180,000 clones listed, 77% are singletons. Input material: PBMCs. All receptors derive from a man between 18 and 29 years old in good health and CMV-seronegative. Both conserved end residues are part of each CDR3. The D gene is left open where the match is weak. Only part of the rows carry a size: once, few, many, or a class if the clone is expanded.

DNA	CDR3	V	J	D	size
TGTGCCAGTAGTATGACCAGGGAATTCTTTGGCTACACCTTC	CASSMTREFFGYTF	TRBV19	TRBJ1-2	-	-
TGTGCCAGCAGCTTAGTGTCCGTGTGTGAGCAGTTCTTC	CASSLVSVCEQFF	TRBV7-9	TRBJ2-1	-	-
TGTGCCACCAGCAGAGATCAGCGAAAAGAACTGTTTTTT	CATSRDQRKELFF	TRBV15	TRBJ1-4	-	few
TGTGCCATCAGTGAGGACAGGGGGTGGGCGACTGAAGCTTTCTTT	CAISEDRGWATEAFF	TRBV10-3	TRBJ1-1	TRBD1	-
TGCGCCAGCAGCATACAAAGCACAGATACGCAGTATTTT	CASSIQSTDTQYF	TRBV5-1	TRBJ2-3	-	-
TGTGCCAGCAGTCTATTGGACAGGACGACTTGGGATGAGCAGTTCTTC	CASSLLDRTTWDEQFF	TRBV28	TRBJ2-1	TRBD1	-
TGTGCCAGCAGCGCCCGGGACAGGGGAACATCAGAGCAGTACTTC	CASSARDRGTSEQYF	TRBV9	TRBJ2-7	TRBD1	-
TGTGCCAGCATGGACAGCCCCTATGGCTACACCTTC	CASMDSPYGYTF	TRBV6-5	TRBJ1-2	-	-
TGTGCCAGTGCGGGGTTCGGACAGCCCCAGCATTTT	CASAGFGQPQHF	TRBV2	TRBJ1-5	-	-
TGCAGTGCTAGCGACTATGGCTACACCTTC	CSASDYGYTF	TRBV20-1	TRBJ1-2	-	-
TGTGCCAGCAGCTTAGGCGTCACAGGGCAGGGGGAGACCCAGTACTTC	CASSLGVTGQGETQYF	TRBV5-8	TRBJ2-5	-	-
TGTGCCAGCAGCTTAGGAACTTTTACGAACACCGGGGAGCTGTTTTTT	CASSLGTFTNTGELFF	TRBV11-2	TRBJ2-2	-	few
TGCGCCAGCAGCCGGGAGGGTGGGCAGGGGAGAGAAAAACTGTTTTTT	CASSREGGQGREKLFF	TRBV4-3	TRBJ1-4	-	-
TGTGCCAGTCAGGGATATGGCTACACCTTC	CASQGYGYTF	TRBV7-9	TRBJ1-2	-	-
TGTGCCAGCAGCTTAGGAGGTATCGGGGGACTCGAGACCCAGTACTTC	CASSLGGIGGLETQYF	TRBV7-9	TRBJ2-5	-	-
TGCGCCAGCAGCTTGCCGGGATCCGCAACTAATGAAAAACTGTTTTTT	CASSLPGSATNEKLFF	TRBV5-1	TRBJ1-4	-	-
TGTGCCAGCAGCCTACGATACTCAGGGTCCGGGGAGCTGTTTTTT	CASSLRYSGSGELFF	TRBV7-2	TRBJ2-2	-	-
TGTGCCAGCAACCGACAGGGAATCGACACTGAAGCTTTCTTT	CASNRQGIDTEAFF	TRBV6-1	TRBJ1-1	TRBD1	-
TGTGCCAGCAGTGAAGCGCCGAGGGGAGGGACTGAAGCTTTCTTT	CASSEAPRGGTEAFF	TRBV6-1	TRBJ1-1	-	few
TGTGCCAGCAGCCTACACAGGGACGAGGAGACCCAGTACTTC	CASSLHRDEETQYF	TRBV11-2	TRBJ2-5	-	-
TGTGCCAGCAGACCGGACAGGGTACGCGAGCAGTACTTC	CASRPDRVREQYF	TRBV2	TRBJ2-7	TRBD1	-
TGTGCCAGCAGTTACTCCGAGACTCCCCTGTACAATGAGCAGTTCTTC	CASSYSETPLYNEQFF	TRBV6-5	TRBJ2-1	-	-
TGTGCCAGCAGCTCCGGGACAGGGGTGCGCGAGCAGTACTTC	CASSSGTGVREQYF	TRBV11-3	TRBJ2-7	TRBD1	-
TGTGCCAGCTCTTTCGCGGGGGGTAACAATGAGCAGTTCTTC	CASSFAGGNNEQFF	TRBV18	TRBJ2-1	TRBD2	-
TGTGCCTGGAGTGTACTTAAAGGGTCGGGAGGCTACACCTTC	CAWSVLKGSGGYTF	TRBV30	TRBJ1-2	-	once
TGTGCCAGCAGCGTAGATGGGGGGAGCTATGGCTACACCTTC	CASSVDGGSYGYTF	TRBV9	TRBJ1-2	-	-
TGTGCCAGCAGTTACTTGGAGGGAACCCAGGGCTACACCTTC	CASSYLEGTQGYTF	TRBV6-5	TRBJ1-2	-	-
TGTGCCAGCAGCTCGAGAGGGGAGGCTAACTATGGCTACACCTTC	CASSSRGEANYGYTF	TRBV7-8	TRBJ1-2	-	-
TGTGCCAGTAGTTGGTCCAGACAAGAGATGGCCCAGTACTTC	CASSWSRQEMAQYF	TRBV19	TRBJ2-5	-	-
TGCGCCAGCAGCCAAGATGCCAGCTCCTACAATGAGCAGTTCTTC	CASSQDASSYNEQFF	TRBV4-3	TRBJ2-1	-	few
TGTGCTAGTGGCCCCAAGTTCCGGGGGAGCACAGATACGCAGTATTTT	CASGPKFRGSTDTQYF	TRBV12-5	TRBJ2-3	-	-
TGCGCCAGCAGCCAAGACTCGGGTAGGAACACCATATATTTT	CASSQDSGRNTIYF	TRBV4-3	TRBJ1-3	-	-
TGTGCCAGCAGTTTCGGAGGGATCAACTATGGCTACACCTTC	CASSFGGINYGYTF	TRBV27	TRBJ1-2	-	-
TGTGCCAGCAGCCACTTTAGCGGGGGGCCCAATGAGCAGTTCTTC	CASSHFSGGPNEQFF	TRBV28	TRBJ2-1	TRBD2	-
TGCGCCAGCAGCTCGGGACTAGCGGGAGTTATAGGTGAGCAGTTCTTC	CASSSGLAGVIGEQFF	TRBV5-1	TRBJ2-1	TRBD2	-
TGTGCCTGGAGGGCCCCCATTGGCGGGGGGTCCTACGAGCAGTACTTC	CAWRAPIGGGSYEQYF	TRBV30	TRBJ2-7	TRBD2	-
TGTGCCAGCGGCTTCGAGGGGGCTGAAAACTATGGCTACACCTTC	CASGFEGAENYGYTF	TRBV28	TRBJ1-2	TRBD1	-
TGTACCAGCAGCGCTACTAGCTCTAGCACAGATACGCAGTATTTT	CTSSATSSSTDTQYF	TRBV9	TRBJ2-3	-	-
TGCGCCAGCAGCCAAGATTTCAACAATCAGCCCCAGCATTTT	CASSQDFNNQPQHF	TRBV4-3	TRBJ1-5	-	-
TGCGCCAGCAGCCCTACCGGGACAGGCTCCTACGAGCAGTACTTC	CASSPTGTGSYEQYF	TRBV5-1	TRBJ2-7	TRBD1	-
TGTGCCAGCACCAGGACAGGGCCGAATTCACCCCTCCACTTT	CASTRTGPNSPLHF	TRBV6-5	TRBJ1-6	TRBD1	-
TGCGCCAGCAGCCATCCGGGACAGGGTCACTATGGCTACACCTTC	CASSHPGQGHYGYTF	TRBV4-1	TRBJ1-2	TRBD1	-
TGTGCCAGCGAGGACGGGGGACAGGGTTCAGATACGCAGTATTTT	CASEDGGQGSDTQYF	TRBV28	TRBJ2-3	TRBD1	-
TGTGCCAGCAGCTCGCCGGGAGGCAATCAGCCCCAGCATTTT	CASSSPGGNQPQHF	TRBV7-9	TRBJ1-5	-	-
TGTGCCAGTCTAGCGGTGGCCTACAATGAGCAGTTCTTC	CASLAVAYNEQFF	TRBV6-1	TRBJ2-1	TRBD2	-
TGCGCCAGCAGCCAGGACAGTGTGTCCTACAATGAGCAGTTCTTC	CASSQDSVSYNEQFF	TRBV4-3	TRBJ2-1	-	-
TGTGCCAGCAGTCATGGACAGGCTGAAGCTTTCTTT	CASSHGQAEAFF	TRBV13	TRBJ1-1	TRBD1	-
TGTGCCTGGAATAGGGGGTTCTACGAGCAGTACTTC	CAWNRGFYEQYF	TRBV30	TRBJ2-7	-	once
TGTGCCAGTAGTATAGATTACGGTAGCGGGGCGAACACCGGGGAGCTGTTTTTT	CASSIDYGSGANTGELFF	TRBV19	TRBJ2-2	TRBD2	few
TGTGCCACCAGCGTAGGGGACACAAAAAAGGTTCAGCCCCAGCATTTT	CATSVGDTKKVQPQHF	TRBV15	TRBJ1-5	-	once
TGTGCCTGGGACAGGGGGCGGACTGAAGCTTTCTTT	CAWDRGRTEAFF	TRBV30	TRBJ1-1	TRBD1	few
TGTGCCTGGAGTACTTCTAATGAAAAACTGTTTTTT	CAWSTSNEKLFF	TRBV30	TRBJ1-4	-	-